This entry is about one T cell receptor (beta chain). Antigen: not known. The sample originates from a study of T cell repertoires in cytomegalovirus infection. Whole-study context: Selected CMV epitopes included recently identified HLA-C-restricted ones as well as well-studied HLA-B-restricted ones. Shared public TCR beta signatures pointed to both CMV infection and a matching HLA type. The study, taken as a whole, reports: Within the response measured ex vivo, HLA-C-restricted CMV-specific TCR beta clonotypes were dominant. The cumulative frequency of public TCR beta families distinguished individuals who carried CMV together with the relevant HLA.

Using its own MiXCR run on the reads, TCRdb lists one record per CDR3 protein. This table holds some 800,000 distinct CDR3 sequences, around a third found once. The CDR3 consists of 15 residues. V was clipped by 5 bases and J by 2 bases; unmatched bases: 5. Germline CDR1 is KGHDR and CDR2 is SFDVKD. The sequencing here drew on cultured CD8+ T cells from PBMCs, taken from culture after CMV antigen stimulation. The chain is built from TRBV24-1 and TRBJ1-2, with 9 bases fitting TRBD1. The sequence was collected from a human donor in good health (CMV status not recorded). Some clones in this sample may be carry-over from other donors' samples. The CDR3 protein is CATSAPDRGNYGYTF. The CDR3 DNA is TGTGCCACCAGTGCCCCGGACAGGGGAAACTATGGCTACACCTTC.